The 6 T cell receptor beta chains below come from one sample, sequenced in a study of shared clonotypes between healthy human individuals. TCRdb's table, derived via immunoSEQ multiplex PCR, lists solely in-frame clones and lacks some. This table has hundreds of thousands of clones, approximately 77% appearing once. The material sequenced was PBMCs. The source is a woman between 40 and 50 years old in good health. Some clones in this sample may be carry-over from other donors' samples.

The rearrangement links TRBV28 to TRBJ2-2; D gene ambiguous. Trimming pared 3 bases from V and 6 bases from J, leaving 8 bases between. CDR1 and CDR2 from the germline V gene are MDHEN and SYDVKM. The CDR3 has 13 amino acids. The CDR3 DNA is TGTGCCAGCAGTTTGACGGCGCCCGGGGAGCTGTTTTTT. It yields the protein CASSLTAPGELFF.

V gene TRBV28 combines with J gene TRBJ1-1; 7 bases match TRBD1. The CDR3 spans 15 residues. CDR1 is MDHEN, CDR2 SYDVKM, per germline. V lost 6 bases to trimming and J lost 3 bases; unmatched junction nucleotides: 10. As DNA, the CDR3 is TGTGCCAGCAGCTTCGGCACAGGGGTTCACACTGAAGCTTTCTTT. This sequence encodes CASSFGTGVHTEAFF.

The chain uses TRBV14 and TRBJ2-7; 7 positions agree with TRBD1. CDR3 size: 14 residues. With V trimmed by 2 bases and J by 5 bases, 6 bases remained unmatched. Germline V gene data show CDR1 as SGHDN and CDR2 as FVKESK. CDR3 DNA: TGTGCCAGCAGCCAAATGACAGGGAGCCACGAGCAGTACTTC. Amino acids: CASSQMTGSHEQYF.

This chain joins TRBV7-8 and TRBJ1-6; no clear D. Germline CDR1 reads SGHVS; CDR2 reads FQNEAQ. This CDR3 is 14 amino acids long. The germline V and J ends were trimmed by 5 bases and 5 bases, with 10 bases remaining between them. The CDR3 loop reads CASSLAIDNSPLHF. CDR3 DNA sequence: TGTGCCAGCAGCCTCGCCATTGATAATTCACCCCTCCACTTT.

This clone was recorded only once. The chain has TRBV29-1 and TRBJ1-5; tentatively, D is TRBD1 (6 bases). This CDR3 is built from 14 residues. Trimming shortened V by 6 bases and J by 4 bases, and 16 bases separated the two germline ends. Germline assignment: CDR1 SQVTM and CDR2 ANQGSEA. CDR3 nucleotide sequence: TGCAGCGTGGCCCAGGGGTCGCGGAATCAGCCCCAGCATTTT. Translating it yields CSVAQGSRNQPQHF. The complete variable domain, with remaining parts taken from reference TRBV29-1 and TRBJ1-5, reads SAVISQKPSRDICQRGTSLTIQCQVDSQVTMMFWYRQQPGQSLTLIATANQGSEATYESGFVIDKFPISRPNLTFSTLTVSNMSPEDSSIYLCSVAQGSRNQPQHFGDGTRLSIL.

The CDR3 loop reads CASSVGQGTNYGYTF. The CDR3, as DNA: TGTGCCAGCAGCGTAGGACAGGGAACCAACTATGGCTACACCTTC. The rearrangement uses TRBV5-4 and TRBJ1-2, with 8 bases fitting TRBD1. V shed 4 bases and J 2 bases; nucleotides not matched to a gene: 7. Germline CDR1 reads SGHNT; CDR2 reads YYREEE (reference sequence). This CDR3 spans 15 amino acids.